This T cell receptor beta chain was sequenced for a study of regulatory T cells in long-lasting Graves disease. In its sample, this clonotype was seen many times. The antigen remains undetermined. Overall study results and limits: The study found lower TCR diversity in persistent Graves' patients than in newly diagnosed ones.

As to time point: persistent/refractory GD, antithyroid drugs over 5 years with positive TRAb. PBMC RNA served as the TCR library source. Investigators report Graves' disease was diagnosed under American Thyroid Association guidelines. TCR beta libraries were built with iRepertoire HTBI primers and Arm-PCR of CDR3 regions. TCRdb itself ran the multiplex PCR reads through MiXCR, one entry per CDR3 protein. The data hold approximately 400,000 distinct CDR3 sequences, with 23% observed a single time. The sequence was collected from a female donor with Graves disease. Sequenced material: peripheral blood mononuclear cells (PBMCs), taken when the disease was refractory, from a patient treated with antithyroid drugs.

This CDR3 reads CASSLTGVGASPYSYEQYF. CDR3 sequence (DNA): TGTGCCAGCAGTTTAACAGGGGTCGGTGCCTCACCCTACTCCTACGAGCAGTACTTC. J is TRBJ2-7 and V is TRBV6-5; 7 bases agree with TRBD1. This CDR3 has 19 amino acids. CDR1 and CDR2 from the germline V gene are MNHEY and SVGAGI. V lost 4 bases, J lost 0 bases, and 18 bases stayed unmatched.